This TCR beta chain stems from a study of blood T cell repertoires in COVID-19. Background on the study: The origin of the acute and convalescent COVID-19 samples was the United States, Italy and Spain. The analysed material was cDNA or gDNA that came from T cells, B-cell-depleted T cells, or PBMCs.

Seattle researchers signed up patients amid active infection and tracked them longitudinally. This clone is a singleton in its sample. The assay was immunoSEQ multiplex PCR, and TCRdb's table has in-frame clones only and misses some. The sample records 140,000 to 150,000 clones, over 75% being singletons. V lost 0 bases and J lost 0, with 6 bases in between. The germline gives CDR1 MNHEY, CDR2 SVGEGT. CDR3 length: 15 residues. V usage is TRBV6-2 or TRBV6-3 and J usage is TRBJ1-5; D not certain. Source material: peripheral blood. This TCR was sampled from a woman aged 60-75 years with COVID-19, enrolled during active disease. In DNA, the CDR3 is TGTGCCAGCAGTTACTCGATCTATAGCAATCAGCCCCAGCATTTT. This translates into CASSYSIYSNQPQHF.